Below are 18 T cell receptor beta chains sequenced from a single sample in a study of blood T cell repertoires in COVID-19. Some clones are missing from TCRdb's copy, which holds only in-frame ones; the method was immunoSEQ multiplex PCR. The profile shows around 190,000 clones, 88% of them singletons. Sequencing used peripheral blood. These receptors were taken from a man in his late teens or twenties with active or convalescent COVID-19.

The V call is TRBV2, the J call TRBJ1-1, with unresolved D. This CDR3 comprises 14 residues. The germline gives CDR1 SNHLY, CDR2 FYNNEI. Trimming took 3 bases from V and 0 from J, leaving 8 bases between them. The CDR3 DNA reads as TGTGCCAGCAGTGAGGGCACCGTGAACACTGAAGCTTTCTTT. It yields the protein CASSEGTVNTEAFF.

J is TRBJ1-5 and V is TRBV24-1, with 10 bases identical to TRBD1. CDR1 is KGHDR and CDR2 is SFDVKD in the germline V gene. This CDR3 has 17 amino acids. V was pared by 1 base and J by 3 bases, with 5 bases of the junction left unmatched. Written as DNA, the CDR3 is TGTGCCACCAGTGATTTTAACGGGACAGGGGACAATCAGCCCCAGCATTTT. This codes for CATSDFNGTGDNQPQHF.

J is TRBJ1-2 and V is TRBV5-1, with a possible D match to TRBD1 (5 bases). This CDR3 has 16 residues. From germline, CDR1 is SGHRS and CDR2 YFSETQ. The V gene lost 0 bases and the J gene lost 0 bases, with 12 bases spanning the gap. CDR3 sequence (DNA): TGCGCCAGCAGCTTGGGCAGGGCCTTACCTAACTATGGCTACACCTTC. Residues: CASSLGRALPNYGYTF.

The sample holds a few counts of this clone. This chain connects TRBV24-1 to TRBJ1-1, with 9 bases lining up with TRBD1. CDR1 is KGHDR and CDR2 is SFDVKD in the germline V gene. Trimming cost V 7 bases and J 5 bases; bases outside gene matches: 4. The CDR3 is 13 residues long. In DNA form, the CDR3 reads TGTGCCACCAGAACTGGACAGGGGACTGAAGCTTTCTTT. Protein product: CATRTGQGTEAFF.

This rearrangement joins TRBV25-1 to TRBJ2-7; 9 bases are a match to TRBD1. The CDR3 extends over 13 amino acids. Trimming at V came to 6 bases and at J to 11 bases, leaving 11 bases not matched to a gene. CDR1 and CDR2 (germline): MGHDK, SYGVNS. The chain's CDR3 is CASSPGTGNFEYF. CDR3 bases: TGTGCCAGCAGCCCCGGGACAGGGAACTTTGAGTACTTC.

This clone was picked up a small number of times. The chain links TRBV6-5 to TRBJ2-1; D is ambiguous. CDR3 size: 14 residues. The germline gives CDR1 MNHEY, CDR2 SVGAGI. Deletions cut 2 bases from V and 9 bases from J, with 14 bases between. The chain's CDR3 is CASSYTRAPGEQFF. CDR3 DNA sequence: TGTGCCAGCAGTTACACGAGAGCCCCGGGTGAGCAGTTCTTC.

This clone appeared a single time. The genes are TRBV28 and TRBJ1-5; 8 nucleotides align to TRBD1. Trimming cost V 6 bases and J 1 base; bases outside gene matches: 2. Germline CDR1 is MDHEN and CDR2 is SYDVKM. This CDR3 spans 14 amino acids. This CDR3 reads CASRQGGSNQPQHF. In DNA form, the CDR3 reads TGTGCCAGCAGACAGGGGGGAAGCAATCAGCCCCAGCATTTT.

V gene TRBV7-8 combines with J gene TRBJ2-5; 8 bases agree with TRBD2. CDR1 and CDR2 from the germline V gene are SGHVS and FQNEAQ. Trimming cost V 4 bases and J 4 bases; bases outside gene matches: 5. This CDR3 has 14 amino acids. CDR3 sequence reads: CASSSGGSAETQYF. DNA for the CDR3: TGTGCCAGCAGCTCGGGGGGGTCGGCAGAGACCCAGTACTTC.

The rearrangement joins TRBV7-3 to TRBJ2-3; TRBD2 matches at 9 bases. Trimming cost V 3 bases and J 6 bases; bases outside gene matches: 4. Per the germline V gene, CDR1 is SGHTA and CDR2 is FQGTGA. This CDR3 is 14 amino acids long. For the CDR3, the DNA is TGTGCCAGCAGCTTTGGGACTAGCTATGATACGCAGTATTTT. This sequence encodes CASSFGTSYDTQYF.

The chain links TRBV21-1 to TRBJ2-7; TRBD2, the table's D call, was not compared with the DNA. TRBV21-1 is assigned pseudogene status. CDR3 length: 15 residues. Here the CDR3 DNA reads TGTGCCAGCAGCCCAAGACTAGCGGACTCCTACGAGCAGTACTTC. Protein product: CASSPRLADSYEQYF.

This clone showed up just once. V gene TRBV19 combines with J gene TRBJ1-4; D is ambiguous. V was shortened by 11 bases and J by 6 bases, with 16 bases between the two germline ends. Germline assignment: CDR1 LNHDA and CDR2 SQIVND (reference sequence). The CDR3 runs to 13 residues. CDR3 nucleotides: TGTGCCGCAGCTACAAATCGGGATGAAAAACTGTTTTTT. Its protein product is CAAATNRDEKLFF.

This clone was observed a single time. The CDR3 region is CAWKGQAGATNEKLFF. In DNA form, the CDR3 reads TGTGCCTGGAAAGGACAGGCGGGTGCAACTAATGAAAAACTGTTTTTT. J is TRBJ1-4 and V is TRBV30, with 7 bases fitting TRBD1. The J segment lost 0 bases and the V segment lost 4 bases, leaving 8 bases of the junction unmatched. Germline assignment: CDR1 GTSNPN and CDR2 SVGIG (reference sequence). This CDR3 spans 16 amino acids.

CDR3: CASSPGDLAGGETQYF. CDR3 DNA: TGCGCCAGCAGCCCGGGCGACCTAGCGGGGGGGGAGACCCAGTACTTC. The chain employs TRBV5-1 and TRBJ2-5, with TRBD2 matching 12 bases. The germline V gene has CDR1 SGHRS and CDR2 YFSETQ. The CDR3 has 16 amino acids. With V trimmed by 4 bases and J by 5 bases, 9 bases remained unmatched.

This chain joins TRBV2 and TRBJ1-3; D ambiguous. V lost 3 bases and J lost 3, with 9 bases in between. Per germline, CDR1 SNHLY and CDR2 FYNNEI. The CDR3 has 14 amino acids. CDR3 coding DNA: TGTGCCAGCAGTGATCGTACTCTTGGAAACACCATATATTTT. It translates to CASSDRTLGNTIYF. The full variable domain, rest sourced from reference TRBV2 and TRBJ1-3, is EPEVTQTPSHQVTQMGQEVILRCVPISNHLYFYWYRQILGQKVEFLVSFYNNEISEKSEIFDDQFSVERPDGSNFTLKIRSTKLEDSAMYFCASSDRTLGNTIYFGEGSWLTVV.

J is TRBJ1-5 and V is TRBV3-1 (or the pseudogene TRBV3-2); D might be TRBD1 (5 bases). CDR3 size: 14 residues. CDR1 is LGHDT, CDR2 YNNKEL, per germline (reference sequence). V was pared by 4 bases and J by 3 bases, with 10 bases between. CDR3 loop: CASSPGIDNQPQHF. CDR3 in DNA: TGTGCCAGCAGCCCAGGGATTGACAATCAGCCCCAGCATTTT.

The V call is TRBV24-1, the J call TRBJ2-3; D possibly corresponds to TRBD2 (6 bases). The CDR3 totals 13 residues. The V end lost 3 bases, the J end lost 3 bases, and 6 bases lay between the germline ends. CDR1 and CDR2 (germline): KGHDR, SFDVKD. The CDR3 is CATSDGGTDTQYF. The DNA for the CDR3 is TGTGCCACCAGTGATGGGGGGACAGATACGCAGTATTTT.

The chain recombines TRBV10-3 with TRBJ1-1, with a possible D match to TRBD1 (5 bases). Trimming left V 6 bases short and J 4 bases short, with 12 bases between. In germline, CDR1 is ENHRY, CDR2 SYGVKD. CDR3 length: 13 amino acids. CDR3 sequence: CAIRGEVSTEAFF. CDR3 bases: TGTGCCATCAGGGGGGAGGTTAGCACTGAAGCTTTCTTT.

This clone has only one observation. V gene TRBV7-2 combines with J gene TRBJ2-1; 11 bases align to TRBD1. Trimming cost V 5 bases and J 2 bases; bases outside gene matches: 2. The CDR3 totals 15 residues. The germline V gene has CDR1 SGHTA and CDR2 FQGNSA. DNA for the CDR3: TGTGCCAGCAGCGCGGGACAGGGGGCCTACAATGAGCAGTTCTTC. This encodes CASSAGQGAYNEQFF.